This T cell receptor beta chain was documented in a study of T cell repertoires in cytomegalovirus infection. Across the whole study: Public TCR beta signatures were indicative of both CMV infection and a matching HLA type. Study-wide results and limits: Ex vivo responses were dominated by HLA-C-restricted CMV-specific TCR beta clonotypes.

About this clonotype: Its cognate antigen is unknown.

There are 15 residues in the CDR3. CDR1 DFQATT and CDR2 SNEGSKA come from the germline V gene (reference sequence). V was clipped by 1 base and J by 3 bases; unmatched bases: 3. Using its own MiXCR run on the reads, TCRdb lists one record per CDR3 protein. The repertoire consists of about 130,000 distinct CDR3 sequences, with more than 30% occurring once and the leading ten covering roughly half. This sequence was found in a human donor in good health (CMV status not recorded). Some clones in this sample may be carry-over from other donors' samples. The V and J genes are TRBV20-1 and TRBJ2-7; 13 bases fit TRBD2. The sample consisted of CD8+ T cells from cultured PBMCs, taken from culture after CMV antigen stimulation. This chain's CDR3 is CSARAGTSGIYEQYF. Here the CDR3 DNA reads TGCAGTGCTAGAGCCGGGACTAGCGGGATCTACGAGCAGTACTTC.